The text below deals with one T cell receptor (beta chain). This sample was taken from a study of glioma-infiltrating T cells after dendritic cell vaccination. The sample's time point: after dendritic cell vaccination, including at tumor progression/relapse. Amplification used 60 V beta primers and 13 J beta primers. Sequencing used immunoSEQ multiplex PCR; TCRdb keeps in-frame clones, though not all of them. The table has tens of thousands of clones, 70% to 90% seen once. CDR1 is MNHEY, CDR2 SMNVEV, per germline (reference sequence). CDR3 size: 15 residues. V lost 0 bases to trimming and J lost 5 bases, with 13 bases between them.

Sequences were derived from blood, sampled after dendritic cell vaccination. The source is a human donor with glioblastoma. V gene TRBV27 combines with J gene TRBJ1-2, with D tentatively TRBD1 (6 bases). In DNA, the CDR3 is TGTGCCAGCAGTTTATCGGCCGGGACACCTTATGGCTACACCTTC. Amino acid sequence: CASSLSAGTPYGYTF.